The rows below give T cell receptor beta chains drawn from one sample of a study of CXCR3-negative and CXCR3-positive naive CD8 T cells. TCRdb reanalyzed the 5' RACE reads and collapses them to one entry per CDR3 protein, without DNA. This listing includes approximately 56,000 distinct CDR3 sequences. Sequencing input: memory CD8+ T cells from blood. These receptors were taken from a human donor in good health. Some clones in this sample may be carry-over from other donors' samples. Each CDR3 is given with its conserved first and last residue. Fields, in order: J gene, V gene, CDR3 protein.

J gene: TRBJ2-7
V gene: TRBV7-9
CDR3 protein: CASSRGGQGYEQYF

J gene: TRBJ2-2
V gene: TRBV20-1
CDR3 protein: CSARGPGGTGELFF

J gene: TRBJ2-3
V gene: TRBV6-4
CDR3 protein: CASSDGGGATDTQYF

J gene: TRBJ2-3
V gene: TRBV5-1
CDR3 protein: CASIEMGTDTQYF

J gene: TRBJ1-6
V gene: TRBV7-3
CDR3 protein: CASSLTVYNSPLHF

J gene: TRBJ2-1
V gene: TRBV7-6
CDR3 protein: CASSAVGQGAWEQFF

J gene: TRBJ2-7
V gene: TRBV29-1
CDR3 protein: CSVAGFGGSYEQYF

J gene: TRBJ2-7
V gene: TRBV7-2
CDR3 protein: CASSSLAGGPYEQYF

J gene: TRBJ2-2
V gene: TRBV5-1
CDR3 protein: CASSLGTGGVGGELFF

J gene: TRBJ2-3
V gene: TRBV14
CDR3 protein: CASRHAWGSEDTQYF

J gene: TRBJ1-2
V gene: TRBV9
CDR3 protein: CASSGYGTANYGYTF

J gene: TRBJ2-1
V gene: TRBV3-1
CDR3 protein: CASSPSWTSGRNEQFF

J gene: TRBJ1-5
V gene: TRBV28
CDR3 protein: CASSSRRIGNQPQHF

J gene: TRBJ2-7
V gene: TRBV6-5
CDR3 protein: CASSYSQGNSYEQYF

J gene: TRBJ2-7
V gene: TRBV28
CDR3 protein: CASSFLRGYEQYF

J gene: TRBJ2-3
V gene: TRBV20-1
CDR3 protein: CSADEGGGETDTQYF

J gene: TRBJ2-3
V gene: TRBV24-1
CDR3 protein: CATSDRRGGADTQYF

J gene: TRBJ1-3
V gene: TRBV29-1
CDR3 protein: CSVGTLSGNTIYF

J gene: TRBJ2-7
V gene: TRBV7-6
CDR3 protein: CASSPDGPGAYEQYF

J gene: TRBJ1-1
V gene: TRBV9
CDR3 protein: CASSVDKGVNTEAFF

J gene: TRBJ2-7
V gene: TRBV5-6
CDR3 protein: CASSPRGLTYEQYF

J gene: TRBJ1-1
V gene: TRBV5-1
CDR3 protein: CASSTDSGEWNTEAFF

J gene: TRBJ1-6
V gene: TRBV10-1
CDR3 protein: CASSETGGSPLHF

J gene: TRBJ1-6
V gene: TRBV4-3
CDR3 protein: CASSQVKRGLRSPLHF